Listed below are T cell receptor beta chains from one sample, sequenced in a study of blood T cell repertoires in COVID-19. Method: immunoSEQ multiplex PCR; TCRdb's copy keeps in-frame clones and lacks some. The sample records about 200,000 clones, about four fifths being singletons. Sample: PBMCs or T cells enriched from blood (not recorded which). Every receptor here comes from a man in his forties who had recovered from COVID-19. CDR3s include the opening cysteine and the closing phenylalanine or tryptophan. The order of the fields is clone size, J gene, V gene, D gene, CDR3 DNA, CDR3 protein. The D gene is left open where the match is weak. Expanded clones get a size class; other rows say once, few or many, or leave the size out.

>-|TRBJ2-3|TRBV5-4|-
TGTGCCAGCAGCACCCCGACTAGTTCAGATACGCAGTATTTT
CASSTPTSSDTQYF
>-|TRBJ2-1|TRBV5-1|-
TGCGCCAGCAGCTTGTCTTCAGGATACAATGAGCAGTTCTTC
CASSLSSGYNEQFF
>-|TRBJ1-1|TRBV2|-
TGTGCCAGCAGTGTCGATAGTAACACTGAAGCTTTCTTT
CASSVDSNTEAFF
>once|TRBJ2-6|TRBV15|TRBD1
TGTGCCACCAGCAGGGAAACGACAGGGACTGGGGCCAACGTCCTGACTTTC
CATSRETTGTGANVLTF
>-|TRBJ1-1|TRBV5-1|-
TGCGCCAGCAGCTTGGCGCGGGACACTGAAGCTTTCTTT
CASSLARDTEAFF
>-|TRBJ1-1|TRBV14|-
TGTGCCAGCAGCCGCGGGCACCCGAAACTGAACACTGAAGCTTTCTTT
CASSRGHPKLNTEAFF
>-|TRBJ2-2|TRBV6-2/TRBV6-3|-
TGTGCCAGCAGTTATTACGCGGGGACCGGGGAGCTGTTTTTT
CASSYYAGTGELFF
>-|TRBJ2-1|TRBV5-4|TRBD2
TGTGCCAGCAGTCCGGGGGGAAGGACGAACAATGAGCAGTTCTTC
CASSPGGRTNNEQFF
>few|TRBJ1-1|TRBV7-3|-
TGTGCCAGCAGCTTAGGCAGGGGGAACACTGAAGCTTTCTTT
CASSLGRGNTEAFF
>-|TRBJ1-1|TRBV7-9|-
TGTGCCAGCAGCTTAACCGGGAACACTGAAGCTTTCTTT
CASSLTGNTEAFF
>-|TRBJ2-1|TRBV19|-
TGTGCCAGTAGTCCGATGACTAGGGGCGGCAATGAGCAGTTCTTC
CASSPMTRGGNEQFF
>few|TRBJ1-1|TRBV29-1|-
TGCAGCGTGCTACAGGGCCCACTAAGATTGAACACTGAAGCTTTCTTT
CSVLQGPLRLNTEAFF
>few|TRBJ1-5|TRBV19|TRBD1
TGTGCCAGTAGGGGGACAGGGCGTGACAATCAGCCCCAGCATTTT
CASRGTGRDNQPQHF
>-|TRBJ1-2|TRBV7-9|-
TGTGCCAGCAGCCTCGGACAGAGCTATGGCTACACCTTC
CASSLGQSYGYTF
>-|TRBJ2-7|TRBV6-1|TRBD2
TGTGCCAGCAGTGAGGGGAGGGGCACCTACGAGCAGTACTTC
CASSEGRGTYEQYF
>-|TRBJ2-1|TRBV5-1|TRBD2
TGCGCCAGCAGCTTGAGGGTTAGCGGGGGGAGGGACAATGAGCAGTTCTTC
CASSLRVSGGRDNEQFF
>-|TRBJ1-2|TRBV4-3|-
TGCGCCAGCAGCTACGGCTGGGACAAAAACCTTCCTAACTATGGCTACACCTTC
CASSYGWDKNLPNYGYTF
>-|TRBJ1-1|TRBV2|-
TGTGCCAGCAGTGAAGACCGCGACACTGAAGCTTTCTTT
CASSEDRDTEAFF
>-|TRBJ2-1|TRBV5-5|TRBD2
TGTGCCAGCAGCGGACCTCTAGCGGGGATCTACTACAATGAGCAGTTCTTC
CASSGPLAGIYYNEQFF
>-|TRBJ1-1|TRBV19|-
TGTGCCAAGAAATCAACAGAGAACACTGAAGCTTTCTTT
CAKKSTENTEAFF
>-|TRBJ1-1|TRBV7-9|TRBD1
TGTGCCCTTAGGACAGGGCCTGAAGCTTTCTTT
CALRTGPEAFF
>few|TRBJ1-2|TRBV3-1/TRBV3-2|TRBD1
TGTGCCAGCAGCCGCGTCGGACAGGGGTTGGGCTACACCTTC
CASSRVGQGLGYTF
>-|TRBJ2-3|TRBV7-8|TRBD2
TGTGCCAGCAGCTTAGCGGGGACTAGCGGCCCTCTCGATACGCAGTATTTT
CASSLAGTSGPLDTQYF
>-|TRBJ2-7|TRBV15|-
TGTGCCACCAGCAGAGATCGCACAGACTACGAGCAGTACTTC
CATSRDRTDYEQYF
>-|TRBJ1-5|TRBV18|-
TGTGCCAGCTCACCGTCGGGGATCAATCAGCCCCAGCATTTT
CASSPSGINQPQHF